Listed here are 8 T cell receptor beta chains from one sample, sequenced in a study of beta chain features in type 1 diabetes. Study-level points and caveats: In every one of the four CD4+ subsets, TCRB CDR3s were moderately but significantly shorter in Type 1 diabetes patients.

Investigators reverse transcribed all isolated RNA, so they sequenced expressed TCRB transcripts. Using immunoSEQ multiplex PCR, the repertoire was profiled, and TCRdb retains in-frame clones only, with some absent. Of 400,000 or so clones detected, over 10% appear once; the ten largest clones hold about 0.01%. The antigens these receptors bind are not known. Sequencing input: naive CD4+ T cells from blood. The receptors stem from a woman younger than 35 with type 1 diabetes.

V usage is TRBV6-6 and J usage is TRBJ2-7; a possible D gene is TRBD1 (5 bases). This CDR3 spans 13 amino acids. In germline, CDR1 is MNHNY, CDR2 SVGAGI (reference sequence). The V and J ends lost 6 bases and 4 bases respectively, with 13 bases between them. The CDR3 DNA follows: TGTGCCAGCAGCCCGACGGACACTTACGAGCAGTACTTC. Its translation is CASSPTDTYEQYF.

The J gene is TRBJ2-1, the V gene TRBV11-2, with TRBD1 matching over 7 bases. Per the germline V gene, CDR1 is SGHAT and CDR2 is FQNNGV. The J segment lost 5 bases and the V segment lost 5 bases, leaving 6 bases of the junction unmatched. This CDR3 is built from 14 residues. CDR3 sequence (DNA): TGTGCCAGCAGCCGCAGGGACAGAAACAATGAGCAGTTCTTC. This codes for CASSRRDRNNEQFF.

The genes are TRBV5-1 and TRBJ2-1; D is perhaps TRBD2 (5 bases). This CDR3 comprises 14 residues. Trimming removed 5 bases at V and 3 bases at J, with 12 bases between. Per the germline V gene, CDR1 is SGHRS and CDR2 is YFSETQ. CDR3 amino acids: CASSPGGIYNEQFF. CDR3 coding DNA: TGCGCCAGCAGTCCCGGAGGAATCTACAATGAGCAGTTCTTC.

The CDR3 coding sequence is TGTGCCAGCAGTTTAATAGCGGGGGTCAATGAGCAGTTCTTC. This translates into CASSLIAGVNEQFF. This chain uses TRBV11-1 with TRBJ2-1; 9 bases map to TRBD2. The CDR3 loop spans 14 amino acids. Germline V gene lookup returns CDR1 SGHAT and CDR2 FQDESV (reference sequence). Germline trimming cut 6 bases from V and 6 bases from J; bases unmatched to any gene: 6.

The count of this clone is one. The gene calls are TRBV19 and TRBJ1-1; no reliable D call. Germline loops: CDR1 LNHDA, CDR2 SQIVND (reference sequence). The V and J ends lost 3 bases and 4 bases respectively, with 12 bases between them. CDR3 length: 14 residues. The CDR3 bases are TGTGCCAGTAGTATGGCCCCGCTTGGCACTGAAGCTTTCTTT. It yields the protein CASSMAPLGTEAFF.

The rearrangement links TRBV19 to TRBJ1-1; D remains ambiguous. Germline CDR1 is LNHDA and CDR2 is SQIVND (reference sequence). Trimming cost V 10 bases and J 3 bases, with 9 bases left between them. The CDR3 covers 11 residues. The CDR3 sequence is CATWRDTEAFF. CDR3 coding DNA: TGTGCCACCTGGCGGGACACTGAAGCTTTCTTT.

The chain carries TRBV5-1 and TRBJ1-5; 8 positions agree with TRBD1. The germline CDR1 and CDR2 sequences are SGHRS and YFSETQ. J gave up 4 bases and V 3 bases, and 3 bases lay outside the gene matches. The CDR3 covers 14 residues. CDR3 protein: CASSWGQENQPQHF. Here the CDR3 DNA reads TGCGCCAGCAGCTGGGGACAGGAGAATCAGCCCCAGCATTTT. Based on the CDR3 plus reference TRBV5-1 and TRBJ1-5, the full variable domain is KAGVTQTPRYLIKTRGQQVTLSCSPISGHRSVSWYQQTPGQGLQFLFEYFSETQRNKGNFPGRFSGRQFSNSRSEMNVSTLELGDSALYLCASSWGQENQPQHFGDGTRLSIL.

The chain links TRBV7-2 to TRBJ1-5; D might be TRBD1 (5 bases). The germline V gene encodes CDR1 SGHTA and CDR2 FQGNSA. The V gene lost 4 bases and the J gene lost 6 bases, with 16 bases spanning the gap. The CDR3 consists of 15 residues. The CDR3 DNA reads TGTGCCAGCAGCTACGCAGGAGGGGTTGGTCAGCCCCAGCATTTT. It translates to CASSYAGGVGQPQHF.